Sequencing of this T cell receptor (beta chain) was carried out in a study of cytomegalovirus exposure and HLA in healthy donors. Study conclusions and caveats: Sequencing likely caused a cluster of highly shared sequence variants.

Germline V lookup: CDR1 ENHRY, CDR2 SYGVKD. V shed 10 bases, J shed 3 bases, and the junction held 13 bases outside the gene matches. This CDR3 has 17 amino acids. A word on this clone: What it binds is unknown.

The PCR was carried out with 60 Vbeta primers and 13 Jbeta primers. Sequencing used immunoSEQ multiplex PCR; TCRdb keeps in-frame clones, though not all of them. The sample carries approximately 110,000 clones, approximately 80% recorded once. The sequenced sample was PBMCs. The chain employs TRBV10-3 and TRBJ2-5, with TRBD2 identical over 14 bases. The receptor was derived from a man in his fifties in good health and CMV-seronegative. DNA of the CDR3: TGTGCCACCAAAGGAGGGACTAGCGGGAGTTCCAAAGAGACCCAGTACTTC. Encoded protein: CATKGGTSGSSKETQYF.